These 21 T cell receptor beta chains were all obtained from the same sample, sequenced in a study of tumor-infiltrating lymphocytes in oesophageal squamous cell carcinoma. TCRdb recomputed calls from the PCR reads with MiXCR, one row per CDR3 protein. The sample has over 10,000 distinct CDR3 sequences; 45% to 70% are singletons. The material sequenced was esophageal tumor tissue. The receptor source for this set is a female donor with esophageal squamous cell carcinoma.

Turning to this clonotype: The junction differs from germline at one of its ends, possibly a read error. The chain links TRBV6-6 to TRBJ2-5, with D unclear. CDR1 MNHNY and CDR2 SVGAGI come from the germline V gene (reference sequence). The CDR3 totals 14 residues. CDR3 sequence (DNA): TGTGCCAGCAGCTACTGGGATCAAAGAGAAACCCAGTACTTC. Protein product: CASSYWDQRETQYF.

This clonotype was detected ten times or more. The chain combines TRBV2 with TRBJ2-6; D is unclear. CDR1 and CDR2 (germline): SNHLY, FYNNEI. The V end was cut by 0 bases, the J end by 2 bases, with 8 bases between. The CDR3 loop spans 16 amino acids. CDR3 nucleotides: TGTGCCAGCAGTGAAGCGTGGCAGACTGGGGCCAACGTCCTGACTTTC. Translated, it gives CASSEAWQTGANVLTF.

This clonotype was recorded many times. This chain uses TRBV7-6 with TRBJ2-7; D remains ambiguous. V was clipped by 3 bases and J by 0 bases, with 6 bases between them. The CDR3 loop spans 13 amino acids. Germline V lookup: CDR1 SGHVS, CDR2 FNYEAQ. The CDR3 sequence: CASSFQYSYEQYF. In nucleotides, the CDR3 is TGTGCCAGCAGCTTTCAGTACTCCTACGAGCAGTACTTC.

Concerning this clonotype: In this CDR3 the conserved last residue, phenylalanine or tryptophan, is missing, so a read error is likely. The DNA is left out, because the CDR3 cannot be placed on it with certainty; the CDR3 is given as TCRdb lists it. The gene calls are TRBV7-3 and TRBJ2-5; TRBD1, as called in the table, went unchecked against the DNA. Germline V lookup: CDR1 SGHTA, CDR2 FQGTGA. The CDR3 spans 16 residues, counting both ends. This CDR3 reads CASSLSPGGYGYTFGS.

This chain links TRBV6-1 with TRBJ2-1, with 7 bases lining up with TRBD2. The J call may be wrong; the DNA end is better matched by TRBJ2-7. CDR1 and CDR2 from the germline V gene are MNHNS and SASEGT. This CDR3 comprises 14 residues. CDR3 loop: CASSEAGGYNEQYF. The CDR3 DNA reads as TGTGCCAGCAGTGAAGCGGGGGGGTACAATGAGCAGTACTTC.

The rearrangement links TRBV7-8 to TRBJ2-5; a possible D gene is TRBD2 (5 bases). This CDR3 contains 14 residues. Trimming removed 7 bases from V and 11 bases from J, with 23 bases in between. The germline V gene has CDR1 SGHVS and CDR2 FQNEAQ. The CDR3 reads CASNRLDSQDEQYF. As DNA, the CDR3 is TGTGCCAGCAACCGACTGGACTCCCAAGATGAGCAGTACTTC.

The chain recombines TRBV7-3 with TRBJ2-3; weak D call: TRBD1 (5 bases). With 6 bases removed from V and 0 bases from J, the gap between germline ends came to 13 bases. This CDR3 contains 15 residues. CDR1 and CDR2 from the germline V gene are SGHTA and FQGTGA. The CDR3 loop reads CASSVRASSTDTQYF. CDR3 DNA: TGTGCCAGCAGTGTCAGGGCTTCTAGCACAGATACGCAGTATTTT.

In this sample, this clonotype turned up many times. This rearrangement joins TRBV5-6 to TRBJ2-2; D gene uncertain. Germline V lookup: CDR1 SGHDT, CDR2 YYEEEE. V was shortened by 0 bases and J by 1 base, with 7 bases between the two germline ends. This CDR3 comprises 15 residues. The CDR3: CASSLVEGNTGELFF. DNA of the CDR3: TGTGCCAGCAGCTTGGTAGAAGGGAACACCGGGGAGCTGTTTTTT.

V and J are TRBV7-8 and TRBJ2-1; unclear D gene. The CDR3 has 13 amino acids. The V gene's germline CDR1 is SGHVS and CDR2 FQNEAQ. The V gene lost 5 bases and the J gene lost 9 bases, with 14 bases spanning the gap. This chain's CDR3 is CASSPGEVSEQFF. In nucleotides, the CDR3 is TGTGCCAGCAGCCCCGGCGAGGTGAGTGAGCAGTTCTTC.

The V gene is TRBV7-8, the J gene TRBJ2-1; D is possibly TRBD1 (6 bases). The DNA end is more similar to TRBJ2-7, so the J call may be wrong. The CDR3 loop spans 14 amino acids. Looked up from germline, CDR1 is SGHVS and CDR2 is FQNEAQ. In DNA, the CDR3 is TGTGCCAGCAGCTTCGACAGGAACTCCTACGAGCAGTACTTC. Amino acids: CASSFDRNSYEQYF.

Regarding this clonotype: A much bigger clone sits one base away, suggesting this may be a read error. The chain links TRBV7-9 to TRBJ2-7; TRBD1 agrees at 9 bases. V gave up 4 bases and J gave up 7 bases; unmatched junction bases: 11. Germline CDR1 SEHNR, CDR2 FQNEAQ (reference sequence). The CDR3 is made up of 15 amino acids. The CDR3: CASSSGTGKHNEQYF. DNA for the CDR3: TGTGCCAGCAGCTCCGGGACAGGGAAGCACAATGAGCAGTACTTC.

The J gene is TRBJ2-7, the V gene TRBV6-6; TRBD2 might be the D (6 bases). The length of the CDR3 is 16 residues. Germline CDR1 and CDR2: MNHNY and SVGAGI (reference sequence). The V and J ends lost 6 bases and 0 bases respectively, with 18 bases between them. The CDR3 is CASRYGGAGPSYEQYF. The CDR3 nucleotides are TGTGCCAGCAGGTACGGTGGAGCGGGCCCCTCCTACGAGCAGTACTTC.

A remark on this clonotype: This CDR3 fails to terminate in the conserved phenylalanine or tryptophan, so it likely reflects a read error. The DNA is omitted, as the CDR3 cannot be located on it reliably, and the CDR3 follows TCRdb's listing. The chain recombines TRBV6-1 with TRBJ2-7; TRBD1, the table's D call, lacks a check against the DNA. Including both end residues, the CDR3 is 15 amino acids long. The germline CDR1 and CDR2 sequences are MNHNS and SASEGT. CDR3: CASTIGGAVGYTFGS.

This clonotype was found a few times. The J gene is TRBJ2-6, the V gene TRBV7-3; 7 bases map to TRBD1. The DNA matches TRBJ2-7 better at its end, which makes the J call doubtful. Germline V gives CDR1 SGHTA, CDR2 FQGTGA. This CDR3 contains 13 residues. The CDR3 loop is CASSSYRGDEQYF. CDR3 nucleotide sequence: TGTGCCAGCAGCTCGTACAGGGGCGACGAGCAGTACTTC.

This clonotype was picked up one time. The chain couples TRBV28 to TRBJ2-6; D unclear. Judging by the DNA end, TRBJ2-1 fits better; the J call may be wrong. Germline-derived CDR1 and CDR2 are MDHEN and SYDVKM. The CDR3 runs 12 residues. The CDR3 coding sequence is TGTGCCAGCAGTTTAGAATACAATGAGCAGTTCTTC. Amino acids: CASSLEYNEQFF.

The CDR3 loop is CASSRRDLPIQYF. The CDR3 DNA reads TGTGCCAGCAGCCGCCGGGACTTACCCATTCAGTACTTC. The chain carries TRBV7-2 and TRBJ2-4; D may be TRBD2 (6 bases). This CDR3 has 13 residues. Trimming shortened V by 5 bases and J by 9 bases, and 14 bases separated the two germline ends. Germline CDR1 and CDR2: SGHTA and FQGNSA.

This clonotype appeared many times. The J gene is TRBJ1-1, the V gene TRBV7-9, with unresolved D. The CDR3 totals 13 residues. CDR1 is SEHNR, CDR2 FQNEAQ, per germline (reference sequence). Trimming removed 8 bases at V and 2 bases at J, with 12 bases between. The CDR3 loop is CASQSTANTEAFF. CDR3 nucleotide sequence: TGTGCCAGCCAAAGCACAGCTAACACTGAAGCTTTCTTT.

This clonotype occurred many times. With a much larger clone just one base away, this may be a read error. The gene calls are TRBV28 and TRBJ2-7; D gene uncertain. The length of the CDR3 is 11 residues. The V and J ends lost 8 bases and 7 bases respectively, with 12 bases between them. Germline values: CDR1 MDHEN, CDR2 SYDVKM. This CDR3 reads CASGRLDEQYF. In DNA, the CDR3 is TGTGCCAGCGGACGCTTGGATGAGCAGTACTTC.

CDR3 nucleotide sequence: TGCGCCAGCAGCACTGGACAGGGTATGACAGATACGCAGTATTTT. Translated, it gives CASSTGQGMTDTQYF. The chain carries TRBV5-1 and TRBJ2-3; 8 bases fit TRBD1. Germline-derived CDR1 and CDR2 are SGHRS and YFSETQ. With 4 bases clipped from V and 3 bases from J, the junction kept 7 bases outside the gene matches. The CDR3 covers 15 residues.

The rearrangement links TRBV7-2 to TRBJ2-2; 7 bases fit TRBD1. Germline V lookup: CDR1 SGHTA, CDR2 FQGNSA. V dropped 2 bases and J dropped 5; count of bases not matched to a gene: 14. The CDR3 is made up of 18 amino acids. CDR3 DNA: TGTGCCAGCAGCTTAACGCGAGGGACAGAAAAGACTACCGGGGAGCTGTTTTTT. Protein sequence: CASSLTRGTEKTTGELFF.

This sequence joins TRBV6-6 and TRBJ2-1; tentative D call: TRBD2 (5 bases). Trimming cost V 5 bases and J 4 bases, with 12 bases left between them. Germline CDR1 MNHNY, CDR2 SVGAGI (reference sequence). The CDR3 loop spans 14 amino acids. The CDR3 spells CASSDGNRYNEQFF. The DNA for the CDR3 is TGTGCCAGCAGTGACGGGAACAGATACAATGAGCAGTTCTTC.